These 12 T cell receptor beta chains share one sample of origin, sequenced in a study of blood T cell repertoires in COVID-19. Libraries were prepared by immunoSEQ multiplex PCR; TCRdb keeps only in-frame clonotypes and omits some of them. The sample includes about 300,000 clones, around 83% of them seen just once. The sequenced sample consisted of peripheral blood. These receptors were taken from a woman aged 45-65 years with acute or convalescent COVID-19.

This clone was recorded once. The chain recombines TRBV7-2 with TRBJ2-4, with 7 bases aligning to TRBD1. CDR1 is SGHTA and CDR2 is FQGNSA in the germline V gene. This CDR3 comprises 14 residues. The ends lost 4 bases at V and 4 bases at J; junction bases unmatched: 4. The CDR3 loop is CASSSPDRKNIQYF. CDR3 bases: TGTGCCAGCAGCTCCCCGGACAGGAAAAACATTCAGTACTTC.

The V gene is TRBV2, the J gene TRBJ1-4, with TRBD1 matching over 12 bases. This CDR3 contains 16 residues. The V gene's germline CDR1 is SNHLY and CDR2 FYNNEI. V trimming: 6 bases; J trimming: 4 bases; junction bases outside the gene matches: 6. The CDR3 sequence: CASSAGTGGFNEKLFF. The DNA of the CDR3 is TGTGCCAGCAGCGCCGGGACAGGGGGCTTTAATGAAAAACTGTTTTTT.

CDR3 sequence: CATRTGLNTEAFF. CDR3 nucleotides: TGTGCCACAAGGACAGGGTTGAACACTGAAGCTTTCTTT. This chain joins TRBV15 and TRBJ1-1, with 8 bases fitting TRBD1. The germline V gene has CDR1 LNHNV and CDR2 YYDKDF (reference sequence). The V gene end was trimmed by 9 bases and the J gene end by 0 bases; junction bases not matched to a gene: 3. The CDR3 is 13 amino acids.

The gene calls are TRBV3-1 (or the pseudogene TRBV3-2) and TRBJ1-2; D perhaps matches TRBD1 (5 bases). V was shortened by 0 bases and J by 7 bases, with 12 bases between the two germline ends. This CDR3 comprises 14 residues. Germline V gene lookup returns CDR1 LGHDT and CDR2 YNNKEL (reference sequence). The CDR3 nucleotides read TGTGCCAGCAGCCAAGATTTCCAGGGAGGTGGCTACACCTTC. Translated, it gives CASSQDFQGGGYTF.

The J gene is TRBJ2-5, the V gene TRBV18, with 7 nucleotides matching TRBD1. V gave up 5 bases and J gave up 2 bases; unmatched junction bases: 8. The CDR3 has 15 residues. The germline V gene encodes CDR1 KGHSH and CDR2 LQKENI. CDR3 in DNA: TGTGCCAGCTCATCTTACAGGGGTTTGCAAGAGACCCAGTACTTC. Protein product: CASSSYRGLQETQYF. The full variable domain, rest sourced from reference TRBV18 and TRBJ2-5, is NAGVMQNPRHLVRRRGQEARLRCSPMKGHSHVYWYRQLPEEGLKFMVYLQKENIIDESGMPKERFSAEFPKEGPSILRIQQVVRGDSAAYFCASSSYRGLQETQYFGPGTRLLVL.

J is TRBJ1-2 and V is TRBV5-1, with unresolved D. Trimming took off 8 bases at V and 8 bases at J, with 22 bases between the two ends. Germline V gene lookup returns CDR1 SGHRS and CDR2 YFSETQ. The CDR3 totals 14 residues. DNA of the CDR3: TGCGCCAGTACCCATTCGGGTGGGGAGTACGGCTACACCTTC. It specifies CASTHSGGEYGYTF.

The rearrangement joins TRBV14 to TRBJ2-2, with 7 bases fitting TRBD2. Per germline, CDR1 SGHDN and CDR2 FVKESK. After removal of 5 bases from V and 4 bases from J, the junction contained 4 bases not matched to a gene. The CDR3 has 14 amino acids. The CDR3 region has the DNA TGTGCCAGCAGCGTAACTAGCGTCACCGGGGAGCTGTTTTTT. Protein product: CASSVTSVTGELFF.

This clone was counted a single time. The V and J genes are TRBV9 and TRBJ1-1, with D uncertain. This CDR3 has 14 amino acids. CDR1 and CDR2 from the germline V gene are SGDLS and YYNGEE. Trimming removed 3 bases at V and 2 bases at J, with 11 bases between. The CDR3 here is CASSASQINTEAFF. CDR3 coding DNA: TGTGCCAGCAGCGCCAGTCAGATAAACACTGAAGCTTTCTTT.

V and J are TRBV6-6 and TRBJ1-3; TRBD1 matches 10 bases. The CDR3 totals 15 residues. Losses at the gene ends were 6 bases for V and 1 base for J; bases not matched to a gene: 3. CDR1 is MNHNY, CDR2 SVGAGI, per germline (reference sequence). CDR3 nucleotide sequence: TGTGCCAGCAGGGGGACAGGGGAATCTGGAAACACCATATATTTT. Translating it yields CASRGTGESGNTIYF.

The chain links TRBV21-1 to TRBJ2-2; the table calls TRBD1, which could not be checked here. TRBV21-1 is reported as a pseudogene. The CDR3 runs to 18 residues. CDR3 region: CASSKGVEDRMNTGELFF. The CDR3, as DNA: TGTGCCAGCAGCAAAGGGGTGGAAGACAGGATGAACACCGGGGAGCTGTTTTTT.

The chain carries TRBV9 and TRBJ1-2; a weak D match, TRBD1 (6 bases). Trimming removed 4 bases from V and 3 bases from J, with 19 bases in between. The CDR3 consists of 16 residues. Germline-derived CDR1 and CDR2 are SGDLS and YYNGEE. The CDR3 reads CASSPGAGAEDYGYTF. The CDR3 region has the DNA TGTGCCAGCAGCCCAGGGGCGGGGGCCGAGGACTATGGCTACACCTTC.

Written as DNA, the CDR3 is TGTGCCAGCAGCCCGGGACTAGCGGGAGTTAGCACAGATACGCAGTATTTT. It specifies CASSPGLAGVSTDTQYF. The chain couples TRBV5-5 to TRBJ2-3; 14 bases match TRBD2. The CDR3 covers 17 residues. Germline lookup yields CDR1 SGHKS and CDR2 YYEKEE (reference sequence). V shed 4 bases, J shed 0 bases, and the junction held 4 bases outside the gene matches.